Below are 12 T cell receptor beta chains sequenced from a single sample in a study of cytomegalovirus exposure and HLA in healthy donors. PCR involved 60 Vbeta and 13 Jbeta primers. TCRdb's table, derived via immunoSEQ multiplex PCR, lists solely in-frame clones and lacks some. The data show some 190,000 clones, about 79% seen once. Sample: PBMCs. These receptor sequences come from a man between 18 and 35 years old in good health and CMV-seronegative.

V usage is TRBV2 and J usage is TRBJ2-7; 10 bases fit TRBD1. The germline V gene encodes CDR1 SNHLY and CDR2 FYNNEI. This CDR3 has 15 residues. Trimming cost V 1 base and J 3 bases; bases outside gene matches: 3. The CDR3 protein is CASSEEGQGIYEQYF. For the CDR3, the DNA is TGTGCCAGCAGTGAAGAGGGACAGGGGATCTACGAGCAGTACTTC.

This chain's CDR3 is CAISGHLNSPLHF. The CDR3 DNA reads TGTGCCATCTCCGGACATTTGAATTCACCCCTCCACTTT. The rearrangement uses TRBV28 and TRBJ1-6; weak D call: TRBD1 (5 bases). Germline CDR1 reads MDHEN; CDR2 reads SYDVKM. The CDR3 is 13 amino acids. V dropped 10 bases and J dropped 7 bases, with 14 bases sitting between them.

The chain combines TRBV6-5 with TRBJ1-2, with a tentative D call TRBD1 (5 bases). Germline assignment: CDR1 MNHEY and CDR2 SVGAGI. The CDR3 has 16 residues. Trimming removed 2 bases from V and 0 bases from J, with 13 bases in between. The CDR3 coding sequence is TGTGCCAGCAGTTACACAGGTGTCTCCCCTAACTATGGCTACACCTTC. It encodes CASSYTGVSPNYGYTF.

The J gene is TRBJ1-6, the V gene TRBV28; 9 nucleotides align to TRBD1. Per the germline V gene, CDR1 is MDHEN and CDR2 is SYDVKM. The CDR3 covers 16 residues. Unmatched junction bases numbered 10, after V lost 7 bases and J lost 6 bases. The CDR3 DNA sequence: TGTGCCAGCACCCACTTGGGACAGGGCCCTAATTCACCCCTCCACTTT. As protein: CASTHLGQGPNSPLHF.

V and J are TRBV18 and TRBJ2-3; 7 nucleotides agree with TRBD1. Losses at the gene ends were 8 bases for V and 2 bases for J; bases not matched to a gene: 7. Germline V gene sequence: CDR1 KGHSH, CDR2 LQKENI. CDR3 length: 14 residues. The CDR3 loop is CASAGQAFTDTQYF. CDR3 sequence (DNA): TGTGCCAGCGCCGGACAGGCTTTCACAGATACGCAGTATTTT.

V gene TRBV28 combines with J gene TRBJ2-7; 13 bases are a match to TRBD2. After removal of 4 bases from V and 6 bases from J, the junction contained 9 bases not matched to a gene. CDR1 is MDHEN, CDR2 SYDVKM, per germline. CDR3 length: 16 residues. The CDR3 loop reads CASSSDHGLAGVEQYF. The CDR3 DNA is TGTGCCAGCAGTTCCGATCACGGACTAGCGGGAGTCGAGCAGTACTTC. Full variable domain (rest looked up from reference TRBV28 and TRBJ2-7): DVKVTQSSRYLVKRTGEKVFLECVQDMDHENMFWYRQDPGLGLRLIYFSYDVKMKEKGDIPEGYSVSREKKERFSLILESASTNQTSMYLCASSSDHGLAGVEQYFGPGTRLTVT.

This clone was counted a single time. The chain combines TRBV5-6 with TRBJ2-5; D perhaps matches TRBD2 (7 bases). This CDR3 comprises 15 residues. Looked up from germline, CDR1 is SGHDT and CDR2 is YYEEEE. V lost 4 bases and J lost 5, with 18 bases in between. The CDR3 is CASSGGDMRMETQYF. In nucleotides, the CDR3 is TGTGCCAGCAGCGGGGGGGACATGCGGATGGAGACCCAGTACTTC.

With respect to this clone: An end of the junction differs from the germline gene, which may be a read error. This chain joins TRBV5-4 and TRBJ2-5; 8 nucleotides line up with TRBD1. The CDR3 runs 14 residues. Per the germline V gene, CDR1 is SGHNT and CDR2 is YYREEE (reference sequence). The CDR3 protein is CASSADRGREAQYF. The DNA for the CDR3 is TGTGCCAGCAGCGCAGACAGGGGCAGAGAGGCCCAGTACTTC.

This clone has only a few counts. J is TRBJ1-1 and V is TRBV6-6, with D tentatively TRBD1 (6 bases). The CDR3 is 16 amino acids. V dropped 0 bases and J dropped 2 bases, with 13 bases sitting between them. In germline, CDR1 is MNHNY, CDR2 SVGAGI (reference sequence). The CDR3 is CASSYSHGTFNTEAFF. The CDR3 DNA reads TGTGCCAGCAGTTACTCTCATGGGACATTTAACACTGAAGCTTTCTTT.

The chain joins TRBV4-1 to TRBJ2-7; the D is unclear. Deletions cut 0 bases from V and 0 bases from J, with 12 bases between. The germline V gene has CDR1 MGHRA and CDR2 YSYEKL. CDR3 length: 16 amino acids. CDR3 bases: TGCGCCAGCAGCCAAGATGTCGCAGGTGGCTCCTACGAGCAGTACTTC. Translated, it gives CASSQDVAGGSYEQYF.

The table lists this clone with a few counts. The chain has TRBV28 and TRBJ1-6, with D maybe TRBD1 (6 bases). Deletions cut 6 bases from V and 10 bases from J, with 19 bases between. The CDR3 contains 15 residues. In germline, CDR1 is MDHEN, CDR2 SYDVKM. In DNA form, the CDR3 reads TGTGCCAGCAGGGGGGGGCAGGGAGGAAACTCACCCCTCCACTTT. This translates into CASRGGQGGNSPLHF. Full variable domain (missing parts from reference TRBV28 and TRBJ1-6): DVKVTQSSRYLVKRTGEKVFLECVQDMDHENMFWYRQDPGLGLRLIYFSYDVKMKEKGDIPEGYSVSREKKERFSLILESASTNQTSMYLCASRGGQGGNSPLHFGNGTRLTVT.

The V gene is TRBV27, the J gene TRBJ1-1, with a tentative D call TRBD1 (6 bases). The V gene lost 5 bases and the J gene lost 10 bases, with 20 bases spanning the gap. Germline V CDR1 and CDR2: MNHEY, SMNVEV (reference sequence). CDR3 length: 14 residues. CDR3 bases: TGTGCCAGCAGTGAACAGGGCCCAAGGCCGCCAGCTTTCTTT. Translation: CASSEQGPRPPAFF.